These T cell receptor beta chains were read from a single sample in a study of blood T cell repertoires in COVID-19. Sequenced by immunoSEQ multiplex PCR; TCRdb stores in-frame clones only, minus some. The data contain about 220,000 clones, roughly 90% of them singletons. Material: PBMCs or T cells enriched from blood (not recorded which). These receptors were obtained from a woman aged 25 to 39 with acute COVID-19. Each CDR3 is given with its conserved first and last residue. A D gene is named only where the DNA matches it firmly. Some rows mark clone size as missing; the rest say once, few, many or name a class of expanded clone.

v_call: TRBV11-2; clone_size: .; j_call: TRBJ1-1; cdr3_length: 12; d_call: .; cdr3_aa: CASSFTDTEAFF; cdr3_nt: TGTGCCAGCAGCTTTACGGACACTGAAGCTTTCTTT
v_call: TRBV19; clone_size: .; j_call: TRBJ1-1; cdr3_length: 15; d_call: .; cdr3_aa: CASSIGNRAGTEAFF; cdr3_nt: TGTGCCAGTAGTATAGGAAACAGGGCGGGCACTGAAGCTTTCTTT
v_call: TRBV18; clone_size: once; j_call: TRBJ1-1; cdr3_length: 14; d_call: .; cdr3_aa: CASSPASIRLGAFF; cdr3_nt: TGTGCCAGCTCACCGGCCAGTATACGACTCGGGGCTTTCTTT
v_call: TRBV10-3; clone_size: .; j_call: TRBJ2-6; cdr3_length: 18; d_call: TRBD1; cdr3_aa: CAISERQGPISGANVLTF; cdr3_nt: TGTGCCATCAGTGAGCGACAGGGCCCGATCTCTGGGGCCAACGTCCTGACTTTC
v_call: TRBV5-6; clone_size: .; j_call: TRBJ2-1; cdr3_length: 13; d_call: TRBD2; cdr3_aa: CASESSGNNEQFF; cdr3_nt: TGTGCCAGCGAAAGTAGCGGGAACAATGAGCAGTTCTTC
v_call: TRBV7-2; clone_size: .; j_call: TRBJ1-5; cdr3_length: 15; d_call: .; cdr3_aa: CASSLARGVSQPQHF; cdr3_nt: TGTGCCAGCAGCTTAGCCAGGGGAGTAAGTCAGCCCCAGCATTTT
v_call: TRBV3-1/TRBV3-2; clone_size: .; j_call: TRBJ1-4; cdr3_length: 17; d_call: .; cdr3_aa: CASSLRGTGATNEKLFF; cdr3_nt: TGTGCCAGCAGCCTGCGGGGGACGGGCGCAACTAATGAAAAACTGTTTTTT
v_call: TRBV11-3; clone_size: .; j_call: TRBJ2-2; cdr3_length: 12; d_call: .; cdr3_aa: CASSFRVGELFF; cdr3_nt: TGTGCCAGCAGCTTCCGGGTTGGGGAGCTGTTTTTT
v_call: TRBV7-2; clone_size: .; j_call: TRBJ2-7; cdr3_length: 13; d_call: .; cdr3_aa: CASSPSADYEQYF; cdr3_nt: TGTGCCAGCAGCCCGAGTGCGGATTACGAGCAGTACTTC
v_call: TRBV4-2; clone_size: few; j_call: TRBJ1-6; cdr3_length: 16; d_call: TRBD1; cdr3_aa: CASSQAGGNINSPLHF; cdr3_nt: TGTGCCAGCAGCCAGGCAGGGGGCAATATTAATTCACCCCTCCACTTT
v_call: TRBV5-1; clone_size: .; j_call: TRBJ1-2; cdr3_length: 11; d_call: .; cdr3_aa: CASSWGGSYTF; cdr3_nt: TGCGCCAGCAGCTGGGGGGGAAGCTACACCTTC
v_call: TRBV7-6; clone_size: .; j_call: TRBJ1-2; cdr3_length: 15; d_call: .; cdr3_aa: CASSLGEADRYGYTF; cdr3_nt: TGTGCCAGCAGCTTAGGGGAGGCCGATAGGTATGGCTACACCTTC
v_call: TRBV7-9; clone_size: .; j_call: TRBJ2-2; cdr3_length: 14; d_call: .; cdr3_aa: CASSLGRQTGELFF; cdr3_nt: TGTGCCAGCAGCTTAGGCAGACAGACCGGGGAGCTGTTTTTT
v_call: TRBV5-6; clone_size: .; j_call: TRBJ2-3; cdr3_length: 16; d_call: TRBD2; cdr3_aa: CASSFGSGGATDTQYF; cdr3_nt: TGTGCCAGCAGCTTCGGGTCGGGGGGAGCCACAGATACGCAGTATTTT
v_call: TRBV29-1; clone_size: few; j_call: TRBJ1-4; cdr3_length: 15; d_call: TRBD1; cdr3_aa: CSVAMVTGVEEKLFF; cdr3_nt: TGCAGCGTTGCAATGGTAACAGGGGTGGAAGAAAAACTGTTTTTT
v_call: TRBV5-6; clone_size: .; j_call: TRBJ1-2; cdr3_length: 13; d_call: .; cdr3_aa: CASSIQGPYGYTF; cdr3_nt: TGTGCCAGCAGTATACAGGGTCCCTATGGCTACACCTTC
v_call: TRBV11-2; clone_size: .; j_call: TRBJ2-2; cdr3_length: 14; d_call: .; cdr3_aa: CASSRTPNTGELFF; cdr3_nt: TGTGCCAGCAGCAGGACACCGAACACCGGGGAGCTGTTTTTT
v_call: TRBV3-1/TRBV3-2; clone_size: once; j_call: TRBJ1-6; cdr3_length: 18; d_call: TRBD1; cdr3_aa: CASSQEGYTGVNNSPLHF; cdr3_nt: TGTGCCAGCAGCCAAGAAGGGTACACAGGGGTCAATAATTCACCCCTCCACTTT
v_call: TRBV6-4; clone_size: .; j_call: TRBJ2-1; cdr3_length: 16; d_call: TRBD2; cdr3_aa: CASSDTGTSGYNEQFF; cdr3_nt: TGTGCCAGCAGTGATACCGGGACTAGCGGGTACAATGAGCAGTTCTTC
v_call: TRBV29-1; clone_size: .; j_call: TRBJ1-2; cdr3_length: 12; d_call: TRBD1; cdr3_aa: CSLGQGGDGYTF; cdr3_nt: TGCAGCCTCGGACAGGGGGGAGACGGCTACACCTTC
v_call: TRBV6-6; clone_size: .; j_call: TRBJ1-1; cdr3_length: 13; d_call: .; cdr3_aa: CASKVGLNTEAFF; cdr3_nt: TGTGCCAGCAAGGTGGGCTTGAACACTGAAGCTTTCTTT
v_call: TRBV18; clone_size: .; j_call: TRBJ1-2; cdr3_length: 18; d_call: .; cdr3_aa: CASSQPSRGTALWEGYTF; cdr3_nt: TGTGCCAGCTCACAACCTTCGAGAGGCACAGCATTATGGGAGGGCTACACCTTC
v_call: TRBV18; clone_size: once; j_call: TRBJ1-2; cdr3_length: 12; d_call: .; cdr3_aa: CASSETGYGYTF; cdr3_nt: TGTGCCAGCTCCGAGACAGGCTATGGCTACACCTTC
v_call: TRBV5-4; clone_size: once; j_call: TRBJ2-7; cdr3_length: 14; d_call: .; cdr3_aa: CASSLNGGSYEQYF; cdr3_nt: TGTGCCAGCAGCTTGAACGGGGGTAGTTACGAGCAGTACTTC
v_call: TRBV10-1; clone_size: .; j_call: TRBJ1-2; cdr3_length: 13; d_call: .; cdr3_aa: CASAPGANYGYTF; cdr3_nt: TGCGCCAGCGCCCCGGGAGCTAACTATGGCTACACCTTC
v_call: TRBV6-5; clone_size: .; j_call: TRBJ1-2; cdr3_length: 15; d_call: TRBD1; cdr3_aa: CASSYSPQGAWGYTF; cdr3_nt: TGTGCCAGCAGTTATTCCCCACAGGGGGCGTGGGGCTACACCTTC
v_call: TRBV27; clone_size: .; j_call: TRBJ1-1; cdr3_length: 15; d_call: .; cdr3_aa: CASSPLDRTYTEAFF; cdr3_nt: TGTGCCAGCAGTCCCTTAGACAGGACCTACACTGAAGCTTTCTTT
v_call: TRBV7-9; clone_size: .; j_call: TRBJ2-2; cdr3_length: 16; d_call: TRBD1; cdr3_aa: CASSQTGTGDTGELFF; cdr3_nt: TGTGCCAGCAGCCAGACCGGGACAGGGGACACCGGGGAGCTGTTTTTT
v_call: TRBV2; clone_size: .; j_call: TRBJ1-1; cdr3_length: 22; d_call: .; cdr3_aa: CASSEADHSKDVRQAPNTEAFF; cdr3_nt: TGTGCCAGCAGTGAAGCGGACCACTCGAAAGACGTTCGACAGGCTCCGAACACTGAAGCTTTCTTT
v_call: TRBV6-5; clone_size: .; j_call: TRBJ2-7; cdr3_length: 12; d_call: .; cdr3_aa: CALGRGAYEQYF; cdr3_nt: TGTGCGTTGGGCAGGGGGGCCTACGAGCAGTACTTC
v_call: TRBV3-1/TRBV3-2; clone_size: few; j_call: TRBJ2-7; cdr3_length: 16; d_call: .; cdr3_aa: CASSQDLKRKSYEQYF; cdr3_nt: TGTGCCAGCAGCCAGGATTTAAAGCGGAAAAGCTACGAGCAGTACTTC
v_call: TRBV7-9; clone_size: .; j_call: TRBJ1-1; cdr3_length: 13; d_call: .; cdr3_aa: CASSSGGAGEAFF; cdr3_nt: TGTGCCAGCAGCTCGGGTGGGGCAGGTGAAGCTTTCTTT
v_call: TRBV6-2/TRBV6-3; clone_size: .; j_call: TRBJ1-5; cdr3_length: 13; d_call: .; cdr3_aa: CASSSFQGQPQHF; cdr3_nt: TGTGCCAGCAGTAGTTTTCAGGGGCAGCCCCAGCATTTT
v_call: TRBV3-1/TRBV3-2; clone_size: once; j_call: TRBJ1-4; cdr3_length: 16; d_call: .; cdr3_aa: CASSQDNAGGNEKLFF; cdr3_nt: TGTGCCAGCAGCCAAGATAACGCTGGGGGCAATGAAAAACTGTTTTTT
v_call: TRBV6-2/TRBV6-3; clone_size: .; j_call: TRBJ2-7; cdr3_length: 15; d_call: TRBD2; cdr3_aa: CASSYSIAGAYEQYF; cdr3_nt: TGTGCCAGCAGTTACTCGATCGCGGGGGCCTACGAGCAGTACTTC